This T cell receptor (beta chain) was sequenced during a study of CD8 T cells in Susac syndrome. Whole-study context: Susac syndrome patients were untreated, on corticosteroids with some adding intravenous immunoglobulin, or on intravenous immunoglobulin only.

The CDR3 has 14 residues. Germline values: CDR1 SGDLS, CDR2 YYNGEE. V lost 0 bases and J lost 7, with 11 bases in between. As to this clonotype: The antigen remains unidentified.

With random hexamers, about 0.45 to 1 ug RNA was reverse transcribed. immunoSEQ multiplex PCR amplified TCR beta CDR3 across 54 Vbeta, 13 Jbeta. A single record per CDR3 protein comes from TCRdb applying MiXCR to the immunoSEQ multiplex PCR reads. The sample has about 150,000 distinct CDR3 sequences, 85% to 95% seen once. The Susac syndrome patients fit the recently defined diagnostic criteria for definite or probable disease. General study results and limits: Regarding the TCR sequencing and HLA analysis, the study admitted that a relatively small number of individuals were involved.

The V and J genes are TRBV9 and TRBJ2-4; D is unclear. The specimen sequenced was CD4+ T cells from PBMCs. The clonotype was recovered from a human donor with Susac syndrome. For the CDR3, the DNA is TGTGCCAGCAGCGTAGAAGGCAGGTCGAACATTCAGTACTTC. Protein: CASSVEGRSNIQYF.